Following are 5 T cell receptor beta chains from one sample sequenced in a study of control samples from healthy donors and cancer patients (dated by TCRdb to 2020 to 2022). The protocol used for the library was the immunoSEQ multiplex PCR assay. TCRdb re-hosts the immuneACCESS table, in-frame sequences only. Its copies lack some clones; in the studies checked, an unresolved V gene accounts for under half of them, and the cause for the rest is not known. The sample table records 120,000 to 150,000 clones; approximately 92% of these occur just once. The ten most abundant clones make up roughly 3.2% of the sample. The sample comprised blood. These receptor sequences come from a man aged 30-40 years in good health.

This chain links TRBV27 with TRBJ2-5; D remains unclear. There are 13 residues in the CDR3. Trimming took 3 bases from V and 5 from J, leaving 10 bases between them. Per the germline V gene, CDR1 is MNHEY and CDR2 is SMNVEV (reference sequence). The CDR3 DNA reads as TGTGCCAGCAGTTTCTCAGCTGGGGAGACCCAGTACTTC. Translation: CASSFSAGETQYF.

This chain joins TRBV12-5 and TRBJ1-2; D ambiguous. With 3 bases removed from V and 7 bases from J, the gap between germline ends came to 15 bases. In germline, CDR1 is LGHNT, CDR2 FRNRAP. This CDR3 contains 14 residues. The CDR3, as DNA: TGTGCTAGTGGTTTAAAAGGGCCCCAGGCTGGCTACACCTTC. Its translation is CASGLKGPQAGYTF.

This chain links TRBV9 with TRBJ2-7; possible D gene TRBD1, 6 bases. This CDR3 is built from 16 residues. The germline V gene has CDR1 SGDLS and CDR2 YYNGEE. V was cut by 1 base and J by 2 bases, with 16 bases left in between. CDR3 amino acids: CASSVRGTSPPYEQYF. Here the CDR3 DNA reads TGTGCCAGCAGCGTACGAGGGACAAGTCCTCCCTACGAGCAGTACTTC.

The chain links TRBV6-1 to TRBJ2-3; perhaps D is TRBD1 or TRBD2 (5 bases each). The CDR3 length is 16 residues. Trimming shortened V by 3 bases and J by 8 bases, and 21 bases separated the two germline ends. In germline, CDR1 is MNHNS, CDR2 SASEGT. In nucleotides, the CDR3 is TGTGCCAGCAGTGAGGGCTTCGGGGCCGTCGTGGGTACGCAGTATTTT. This encodes CASSEGFGAVVGTQYF.

The chain links TRBV11-2 to TRBJ2-7; TRBD2 matches at 7 bases. The CDR3 consists of 14 residues. The germline V gene encodes CDR1 SGHAT and CDR2 FQNNGV. V gave up 4 bases and J gave up 5 bases; unmatched junction bases: 8. The CDR3: CASSYTSGADEQYF. In nucleotides, the CDR3 is TGTGCCAGCAGCTATACCAGCGGGGCGGACGAGCAGTACTTC.